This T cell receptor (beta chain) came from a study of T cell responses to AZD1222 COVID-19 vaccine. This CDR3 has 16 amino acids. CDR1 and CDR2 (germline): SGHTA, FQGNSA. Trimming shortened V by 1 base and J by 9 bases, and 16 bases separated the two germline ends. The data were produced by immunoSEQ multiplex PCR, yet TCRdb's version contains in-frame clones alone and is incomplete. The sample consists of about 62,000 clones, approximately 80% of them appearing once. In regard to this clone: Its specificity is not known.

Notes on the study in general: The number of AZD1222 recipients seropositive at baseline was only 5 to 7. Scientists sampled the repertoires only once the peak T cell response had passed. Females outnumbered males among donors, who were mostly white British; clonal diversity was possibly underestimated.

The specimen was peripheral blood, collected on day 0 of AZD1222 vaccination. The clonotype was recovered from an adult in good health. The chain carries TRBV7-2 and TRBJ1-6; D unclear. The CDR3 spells CASSLGKWQKTSPLHF. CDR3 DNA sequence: TGTGCCAGCAGCTTAGGAAAATGGCAGAAGACTTCACCCCTCCACTTT.